Sequencing of this TCR beta chain was carried out in a study of CD8+ T cells in alopecia areata. Whole-study context: Each day, treated patients took oral tofacitinib twice, at 5 to 10 mg per dose.

The treatment denotes: oral pan-JAK inhibitor, 5-10 mg twice daily. In each case, RNA was isolated and then reverse transcribed into cDNA as the sequencing template. The method was immunoSEQ multiplex PCR; TCRdb's version includes in-frame clones alone and lacks a portion of them. Of over 100,000 clones listed, around 56% are singletons. In germline, CDR1 is SGHAT, CDR2 FQNNGV. This CDR3 has 11 residues. The V end lost 5 bases, the J end lost 5 bases, and 7 bases lay between the germline ends. This clonotype originated in a human donor with alopecia areata. This specimen consisted of CD4+ T cells sorted from blood, obtained at week 4, from a patient treated with tofacitinib. This rearrangement joins TRBV11-2 to TRBJ2-7, with D perhaps matching TRBD2 (5 bases). The CDR3 region has the DNA TGTGCCAGCAGCACCGGGGACGAGCAGTACTTC. It is translated as CASSTGDEQYF.